This T cell receptor (beta chain) came from a study of esophageal squamous cell carcinoma under preoperative chemotherapy. Study summary: Both tumor-infiltrating lymphocytes and peripheral blood T cells had their TCR repertoires profiled.

Findings of the study overall: Peripheral T cells showed a significant TCR diversity increase after chemotherapy, unlike tumor-infiltrating lymphocytes. Post-treatment tumor-infiltrating lymphocytes appeared partly derived from peripheral T cells migrating into the tumor.

TCRdb recomputed calls from the PCR reads with MiXCR, one row per CDR3 protein. The sample contains around 9,800 distinct CDR3 sequences, around 63% of which appear only once. As for time point: after preoperative PTX-NDP chemotherapy. On this clonotype: What it recognizes is unknown.

The CDR3 totals 16 residues. CDR1 is MNHNS and CDR2 is SASEGT in the germline V gene. Trimming removed 5 bases from V and 0 bases from J, with 11 bases in between. The specimen was collected from a patient given preoperative chemotherapy. The V call is TRBV6-1, the J call TRBJ2-6; D not certain. The clonotype was recovered from a human donor with esophageal squamous cell carcinoma. The donor label of this sample is uncertain. CDR3 amino acids: CASSLHPGSGANVLTF. CDR3 nucleotide sequence: TGTGCCAGCAGTCTCCACCCAGGCTCTGGGGCCAACGTCCTGACTTTC.